Below, 15 T cell receptor beta chains from the same sample are listed, as sequenced in a study of early T cells in non-severe SARS-CoV-2 infection. Each CDR3 protein is one row after TCRdb ran MiXCR on the 5' RACE reads. The data show approximately 30,000 distinct CDR3 sequences, about 5.7% seen once. Sequenced sample: whole blood. The receptors derive from an adult who was a healthcare worker with PCR-confirmed SARS-CoV-2 infection or an uninfected control (not recorded which).

This clonotype has more than one count but fewer than ten. V is TRBV7-8 and J is TRBJ2-1; D is possibly TRBD1 or TRBD2 (6 bases each). This CDR3 has 12 amino acids. Deletions cut 2 bases from V and 8 bases from J, with 7 bases between. From germline, CDR1 is SGHVS and CDR2 FQNEAQ. CDR3 amino acids: CASSLRGDEQFF. The CDR3 DNA reads TGTGCCAGCAGCTTAAGGGGGGATGAGCAGTTCTTC.

The rearrangement links TRBV13 to TRBJ1-6, with 8 bases lining up with TRBD1. Germline values: CDR1 PRHDT, CDR2 FYEKMQ (reference sequence). The CDR3 consists of 16 residues. Trimming at V came to 7 bases and at J to 6 bases, leaving 11 bases not matched to a gene. The CDR3 sequence is CASKPSGTGFNSPLHF. CDR3 in DNA: TGTGCCAGCAAACCCTCCGGGACAGGTTTTAATTCACCCCTCCACTTT.

This clonotype was counted ten times or more. The junction does not match germline at one end; this may be a read error. This sequence joins TRBV12-3 or TRBV12-4 and TRBJ1-1; possible D gene TRBD1, 5 bases. The CDR3 length is 13 residues. Here the CDR3 DNA reads TGTGCCAGCAGTCGGGGGATGAACACTGAAGTTTTCTTT. Translating it yields CASSRGMNTEVFF.

This clonotype was found a few times. The CDR3 sequence: CASGLVDTQYF. Written as DNA, the CDR3 is TGTGCTAGTGGTTTGGTAGATACGCAGTATTTT. The chain joins TRBV12-5 to TRBJ2-3; D gene uncertain. V lost 0 bases and J lost 5, with 0 bases in between. The CDR3 is 11 amino acids. The germline V gene encodes CDR1 LGHNT and CDR2 FRNRAP.

This clonotype showed up many times. The genes are TRBV7-2 and TRBJ2-1, with D tentatively TRBD1 or TRBD2 (5 bases each). The CDR3 sequence is 14 residues long. The ends were cut back, 1 base at V and 9 bases at J, with 13 bases in the middle. Germline V lookup: CDR1 SGHTA, CDR2 FQGNSA. CDR3: CASSLDGGRSEQFF. The DNA for the CDR3 is TGTGCCAGCAGCTTAGATGGGGGTAGGAGTGAGCAGTTCTTC. Looking up the rest from reference TRBV7-2 and TRBJ2-1 gives the full variable domain: GAGVSQSPSNKVTEKGKDVELRCDPISGHTALYWYRQSLGQGLEFLIYFQGNSAPDKSGLPSDRFSAERTGGSVSTLTIQRTQQEDSAVYLCASSLDGGRSEQFFGPGTRLTVL.

In its sample, this clonotype was seen many times. The chain links TRBV29-1 to TRBJ2-1; no definite D call. The CDR3 has 12 residues. Germline CDR1 reads SQVTM; CDR2 reads ANQGSEA. Between the trimmed V and J ends, which lost 6 bases and 0 bases, there was a span of 6 bases. The CDR3 DNA reads as TGCAGCGTCGCTCGCTCCTACAATGAGCAGTTCTTC. This sequence encodes CSVARSYNEQFF.

The table lists this clonotype with many counts. The chain combines TRBV3-1 with TRBJ2-1; 11 nucleotides line up with TRBD2. This CDR3 has 14 amino acids. Germline loops: CDR1 LGHDT, CDR2 YNNKEL (reference sequence). The trim removed 4 bases at V and 6 bases at J, leaving 2 bases unmatched. The CDR3 sequence: CASSRLAGGNEQFF. DNA of the CDR3: TGTGCCAGCAGCCGGCTAGCGGGGGGCAATGAGCAGTTCTTC.

This clonotype was observed many times. The chain links TRBV6-1 to TRBJ1-5, with 7 positions matching TRBD1. After removal of 4 bases from V and 0 bases from J, the junction contained 9 bases not matched to a gene. The CDR3 sequence is 17 residues long. Per the germline V gene, CDR1 is MNHNS and CDR2 is SASEGT. CDR3 sequence (DNA): TGTGCCAGCAGTGTAACCCGGGACAGCTATAGCAATCAGCCCCAGCATTTT. Encoded protein: CASSVTRDSYSNQPQHF.

Ten or more counts support this clonotype. V usage is TRBV20-1 and J usage is TRBJ2-1; D is undetermined. V was shortened by 2 bases and J by 7 bases, with 6 bases between the two germline ends. The CDR3 contains 11 residues. From germline, CDR1 is DFQATT and CDR2 SNEGSKA (reference sequence). The CDR3 DNA reads TGCAGTGCTAGACCCCGGAATGAGCAGTTCTTC. Translation: CSARPRNEQFF.

This clonotype was recorded many times. The chain recombines TRBV6-6 with TRBJ1-6; no clear D gene. CDR1 and CDR2 from the germline V gene are MNHNY and SVGAGI (reference sequence). CDR3 length: 11 amino acids. Between the trimmed V and J ends, which lost 4 bases and 6 bases, there was a span of 1 base. Here the CDR3 DNA reads TGTGCCAGCAGTTCTAATTCACCCCTCCACTTT. Translated: CASSSNSPLHF.

This clonotype was counted at least ten times. V is TRBV28 and J is TRBJ1-2, with D unresolved. V lost 1 base to trimming and J lost 3 bases, with 3 bases between them. Germline values: CDR1 MDHEN, CDR2 SYDVKM. This CDR3 spans 12 amino acids. CDR3 sequence (DNA): TGTGCCAGCAGTTTATTCGACTATGGCTACACCTTC. Protein: CASSLFDYGYTF.

In this sample, this clonotype turned up a few times. The J gene is TRBJ2-1, the V gene TRBV7-3; D perhaps matches TRBD2 (5 bases). V lost 3 bases and J lost 2, with 11 bases in between. The CDR3 has 15 amino acids. Germline V gene data show CDR1 as SGHTA and CDR2 as FQGTGA. CDR3 bases: TGTGCCAGCAGCTTCCGCCTGACTACCTACAATGAGCAGTTCTTC. Translating it yields CASSFRLTTYNEQFF. Full variable domain (remainder filled in from reference TRBV7-3 and TRBJ2-1): GAGVSQTPSNKVTEKGKYVELRCDPISGHTALYWYRQSLGQGPEFLIYFQGTGAADDSGLPNDRFFAVRPEGSVSTLKIQRTERGDSAVYLCASSFRLTTYNEQFFGPGTRLTVL.

This clonotype showed up many times. This chain connects TRBV10-3 to TRBJ2-7, with TRBD1 identical over 10 bases. Germline loops: CDR1 ENHRY, CDR2 SYGVKD. The CDR3 covers 16 residues. V lost 4 bases and J lost 4; bases outside the gene matches: 10. The CDR3 DNA sequence: TGTGCCATCAGTGGTGATCGACAGGGGGCAACGTACGAGCAGTACTTC. This sequence encodes CAISGDRQGATYEQYF.

This clonotype was seen a few times. V gene TRBV10-3 combines with J gene TRBJ1-1, with D perhaps matching TRBD1 (5 bases). The CDR3 runs 14 residues. Trimming cost V 3 bases and J 6 bases, with 14 bases left between them. Germline CDR1 ENHRY, CDR2 SYGVKD. CDR3 in amino acids: CAISEIVSGSEAFF. The CDR3 DNA is TGTGCCATCAGTGAAATCGTTTCAGGGTCTGAAGCTTTCTTT.

This clonotype was counted ten times or more. The chain is built from TRBV15 and TRBJ2-7; the D gene is possibly TRBD2 (6 bases). The germline CDR1 and CDR2 sequences are LNHNV and YYDKDF (reference sequence). The CDR3 runs to 13 residues. V lost 9 bases and J lost 3, with 15 bases in between. This CDR3 is CATGSGVGYEQYF. The CDR3 region has the DNA TGTGCCACAGGTTCGGGGGTAGGCTACGAGCAGTACTTC.